The source of this T cell receptor beta chain is a study of cytotoxic CD8 clonotypes in ibrutinib-treated CLL. Study context: IGHV unmutated roughly 17; relapsed/refractory about a dozen; treatment-naive some 14. The authors obtained response samples at a median of around 11 months of treatment, range 6 to 36. Study observations and caveats: Baseline clonality, higher than in age-matched healthy donors, tracked circulating CD8+ T-cell counts.

The repertoire was sequenced with immunoSEQ multiplex PCR; TCRdb's copy has only in-frame clones and lacks some. The table has some 23,000 clones, approximately 71% seen once; the top ten hold approximately 46%. Only a few counts were recorded for this clone. Its antigen is not known. Around 2.2 micrograms of genomic DNA came from cryopreserved PBMCs for TCR beta libraries. CDR3 size: 17 residues. V lost 1 base, J lost 9 bases, and 15 bases stayed unmatched. The germline CDR1 and CDR2 sequences are MGHRA and YSYEKL. This chain connects TRBV4-1 to TRBJ2-1; 7 nucleotides agree with TRBD1. The TCR sequence derives from a human donor with chronic lymphocytic leukemia. Sequences were derived from PBMCs, sampled after 12 months of ibrutinib treatment. The CDR3 here is CASSQVVRGPITAEQFF. The CDR3 DNA reads as TGCGCCAGCAGCCAAGTGGTTAGGGGGCCTATTACGGCTGAGCAGTTCTTC.